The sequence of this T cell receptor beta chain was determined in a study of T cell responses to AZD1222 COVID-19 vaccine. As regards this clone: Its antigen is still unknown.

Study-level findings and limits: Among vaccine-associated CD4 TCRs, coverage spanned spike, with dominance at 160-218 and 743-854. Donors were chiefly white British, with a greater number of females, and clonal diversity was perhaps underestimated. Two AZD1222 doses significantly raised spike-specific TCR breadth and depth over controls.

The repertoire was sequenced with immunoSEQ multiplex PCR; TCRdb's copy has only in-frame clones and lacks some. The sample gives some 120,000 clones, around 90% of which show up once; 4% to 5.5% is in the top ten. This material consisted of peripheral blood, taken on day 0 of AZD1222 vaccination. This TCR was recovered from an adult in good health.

The CDR3 DNA sequence: TGTGCCTGGAGTGTACGGGGACGGGGCTTAGGGTACGAGCAGTACTTC. Translating it yields CAWSVRGRGLGYEQYF. This chain links TRBV30 with TRBJ2-7, with D perhaps TRBD1 or TRBD2 (5 bases each). V lost 0 bases and J lost 4, with 19 bases in between. This CDR3 has 16 residues. Germline CDR1 GTSNPN, CDR2 SVGIG (reference sequence).